This T cell receptor (beta chain) stems from a study of blood T cell repertoires in COVID-19. The overall study: Some COVID-19 samples were acute and others convalescent; all came from the United States, Italy and Spain.

The germline V gene encodes CDR1 MDHEN and CDR2 SYDVKM. With 6 bases clipped from V and 4 bases from J, the junction kept 11 bases outside the gene matches. The CDR3 runs to 16 residues. Profiled with immunoSEQ multiplex PCR; TCRdb holds only in-frame clones, not every one. The repertoire holds some 300,000 clones, with 88% as singletons. V gene TRBV28 combines with J gene TRBJ1-4, with 7 bases lining up with TRBD1. Specimen: peripheral blood. The source is a woman aged 25 to 39 who had recovered from COVID-19. The CDR3 DNA is TGTGCCAGCAGCTCCCCCCCGGGACAGAGTAATGAAAAACTGTTTTTT. Translation gives CASSSPPGQSNEKLFF.